Shown below are 26 T cell receptor beta chains from a single sample sequenced in a study of identical twins. TCRdb reprocessed the 5' RACE reads with MiXCR, giving one entry per CDR3 protein. The table has over 500,000 distinct CDR3 sequences, roughly a fifth seen once; the top ten hold 0.91%. These records were also assigned to another study, of T cells expressing NK-cell markers.

The specimen sequenced was CD4+ T cells sorted from blood. Receptor source: a woman younger than 35 in good health.

This clonotype was observed a handful of times. This rearrangement joins TRBV20-1 to TRBJ1-5; no clear D gene. Germline V gene lookup returns CDR1 DFQATT and CDR2 SNEGSKA (reference sequence). Trimming took 3 bases from V and 0 from J, leaving 12 bases between them. The CDR3 length is 15 residues. The CDR3 DNA sequence: TGCAGTGCTAGCCGCACGGGGTATAGCAATCAGCCCCAGCATTTT. Translation gives CSASRTGYSNQPQHF.

This clonotype was detected once. Since no conserved phenylalanine or tryptophan closes the CDR3, a read error is the likely cause. This chain links TRBV28 with TRBJ2-7; TRBD1 is a possible D gene (6 bases). Germline V gene sequence: CDR1 MDHEN, CDR2 SYDVKM. The V end lost 5 bases, the J end lost 6 bases, and 8 bases lay between the germline ends. CDR3 length: 11 amino acids. CDR3 sequence reads: CASSGGAEQYI. Written as DNA, the CDR3 is TGTGCCAGCAGTGGGGGCGCCGAGCAGTACATC.

This clonotype has just a few counts. The J gene is TRBJ2-7, the V gene TRBV6-1; D could derive from TRBD1 or TRBD2 (6 bases each). The CDR3 is made up of 15 amino acids. The V gene's germline CDR1 is MNHNS and CDR2 SASEGT. The V end was cut by 6 bases, the J end by 2 bases, with 17 bases between. The CDR3 loop is CASRNGGAGAYEQYF. CDR3 bases: TGTGCCAGCAGGAACGGGGGCGCCGGAGCCTACGAGCAGTACTTC.

This clonotype was seen a handful of times. The chain has TRBV5-1 and TRBJ2-1; no reliable D call. Germline V lookup: CDR1 SGHRS, CDR2 YFSETQ. V dropped 4 bases and J dropped 5 bases, with 19 bases sitting between them. CDR3 length: 16 amino acids. In DNA form, the CDR3 reads TGCGCCAGCAGCCGAGTCTCCGGGTTATCCCACAATGAGCAGTTCTTC. Translating it yields CASSRVSGLSHNEQFF.

J is TRBJ2-3 and V is TRBV20-1; TRBD2 matches 10 bases. CDR3 length equals 15 residues. The trim removed 5 bases at V and 7 bases at J, leaving 12 bases unmatched. The germline V gene encodes CDR1 DFQATT and CDR2 SNEGSKA (reference sequence). The CDR3 coding sequence is TGCAGTGCTGGTACAGCTACTAGCGGGGAGAATACGCAGTATTTT. This codes for CSAGTATSGENTQYF.

This clonotype has just a few counts. This chain links TRBV6-1 with TRBJ1-6; a possible D gene is TRBD1 (6 bases). The CDR3 is 14 amino acids. From germline, CDR1 is MNHNS and CDR2 SASEGT. V was cut by 7 bases and J by 7 bases, with 14 bases left in between. This chain's CDR3 is CASNFGQPNSPLHF. Here the CDR3 DNA reads TGTGCCAGCAACTTTGGACAGCCAAATTCACCCCTCCACTTT.

The V call is TRBV19, the J call TRBJ1-2; D is unclear. Looked up from germline, CDR1 is LNHDA and CDR2 is SQIVND (reference sequence). CDR3 length equals 18 residues. The ends were cut back, 5 bases at V and 6 bases at J, with 28 bases in the middle. For the CDR3, the DNA is TGTGCCAGTAGTCCCCGTGGAGGAGGGAGACCTACCTATCATGGCTACACCTTC. This codes for CASSPRGGGRPTYHGYTF.

V gene TRBV14 combines with J gene TRBJ1-6; maybe TRBD1 (6 bases). Germline assignment: CDR1 SGHDN and CDR2 FVKESK. The V end lost 1 base, the J end lost 7 bases, and 17 bases lay between the germline ends. The CDR3 covers 17 residues. Here the CDR3 DNA reads TGTGCCAGCAGCCAAGTCCGGGGGCCCCAGGGGAATTCACCCCTCCACTTT. It yields the protein CASSQVRGPQGNSPLHF. Together with reference TRBV14 and TRBJ1-6, the CDR3 gives the full variable domain: EAGVTQFPSHSVIEKGQTVTLRCDPISGHDNLYWYRRVMGKEIKFLLHFVKESKQDESGMPNNRFLAERTGGTYSTLKVQPAELEDSGVYFCASSQVRGPQGNSPLHFGNGTRLTVT.

This clonotype was detected only a few times. The chain carries TRBV20-1 and TRBJ2-7; 8 bases are a match to TRBD1. Trimming removed 6 bases from V and 1 base from J; junction bases left unmatched: 5. Germline CDR1 is DFQATT and CDR2 is SNEGSKA (reference sequence). The CDR3 consists of 13 residues. This CDR3 is CSAWTGMSYEQYF. The CDR3, as DNA: TGCAGTGCCTGGACAGGGATGTCCTACGAGCAGTACTTC.

The chain carries TRBV20-1 and TRBJ2-1; 10 bases match TRBD2. Germline V CDR1 and CDR2: DFQATT, SNEGSKA (reference sequence). With 0 bases clipped from V and 5 bases from J, the junction kept 7 bases outside the gene matches. This CDR3 region has 16 residues. The CDR3 loop reads CSARDRASGGHNEQFF. The CDR3 bases are TGCAGTGCTAGAGATCGAGCTAGCGGGGGCCACAATGAGCAGTTCTTC.

The gene calls are TRBV11-2 and TRBJ2-2, with TRBD2 matching 14 bases. The CDR3 has 17 residues. V was clipped by 3 bases and J by 4 bases; unmatched bases: 4. Germline V gene data show CDR1 as SGHAT and CDR2 as FQNNGV. The CDR3 region is CASSLRLAGGATGELFF. CDR3 bases: TGTGCCAGCAGCTTGAGACTAGCGGGAGGGGCCACCGGGGAGCTGTTTTTT.

J is TRBJ2-1 and V is TRBV18, with D possibly called TRBD1 or TRBD2 (7 bases each). The CDR3 totals 15 residues. Germline lookup yields CDR1 KGHSH and CDR2 LQKENI. V shed 6 bases and J shed 5 bases, with 17 bases lying between them. The CDR3 region is CASSPGTAGNNEQFF. For the CDR3, the DNA is TGTGCCAGCTCCCCCGGGACAGCGGGGAACAATGAGCAGTTCTTC.

The DNA of the CDR3 is TGCGCCAGCAGCCAAGATTCCGCTTTTAACCAGTTCTTC. Protein: CASSQDSAFNQFF. The V gene is TRBV4-3, the J gene TRBJ2-1, with D unclear. In germline, CDR1 is LGHNA, CDR2 YSLEER. The CDR3 covers 13 residues. Trimming left V 0 bases short and J 13 bases short, with 13 bases between.

This chain connects TRBV20-1 to TRBJ1-4, with 7 nucleotides matching TRBD1. This CDR3 contains 14 residues. With V trimmed by 4 bases and J by 3 bases, 5 bases remained unmatched. Per germline, CDR1 DFQATT and CDR2 SNEGSKA (reference sequence). This chain's CDR3 is CSAKRGPANEKLFF. The DNA of the CDR3 is TGCAGTGCTAAAAGGGGGCCTGCTAATGAAAAACTGTTTTTT.

This clonotype was observed a few times. Because it lacks the conserved phenylalanine or tryptophan at the end, this CDR3 is likely a read error. Here the CDR3 reads CSAREMTGHYGYTS. The CDR3 DNA follows: TGCAGTGCTAGAGAGATGACAGGACATTATGGCTACACCTCC. The chain recombines TRBV20-1 with TRBJ1-2; a weak D match, TRBD1 (6 bases). CDR1 DFQATT and CDR2 SNEGSKA come from the germline V gene (reference sequence). There are 14 residues in the CDR3. V gave up 0 bases and J gave up 5 bases, with 13 bases separating them.

A few counts support this clonotype. The CDR3 sequence is CSATRTGGFSPLHF. The CDR3 region has the DNA TGCAGTGCTACGAGGACAGGGGGCTTTTCACCCCTCCACTTT. The rearrangement uses TRBV20-1 and TRBJ1-6; 11 bases map to TRBD1. V gave up 4 bases and J gave up 9 bases; unmatched junction bases: 5. The germline V gene has CDR1 DFQATT and CDR2 SNEGSKA (reference sequence). The CDR3 is 14 amino acids.

The CDR3 DNA follows: TGTGCCAGCTCAGCTCGACTAGTGACAGATACGCAGTATTTT. Its protein product is CASSARLVTDTQYF. This chain connects TRBV18 to TRBJ2-3, with D possibly TRBD2 on 6 matching bases. Germline V gene data show CDR1 as KGHSH and CDR2 as LQKENI. V was trimmed by 5 bases and J by 3 bases, leaving 12 bases between them. CDR3 size: 14 residues.

This sequence joins TRBV11-2 and TRBJ2-1, with 7 bases aligning to TRBD2. This CDR3 comprises 14 residues. V lost 5 bases to trimming and J lost 3 bases; unmatched junction nucleotides: 4. CDR1 and CDR2 from the germline V gene are SGHAT and FQNNGV. The CDR3 coding sequence is TGTGCCAGCAGCGACGGGACTATCTACAATGAGCAGTTCTTC. Translation: CASSDGTIYNEQFF.

This clonotype was seen ten or more times. This rearrangement joins TRBV5-1 to TRBJ1-1; D uncertain. V was clipped by 0 bases and J by 5 bases, with 14 bases between them. CDR1 SGHRS and CDR2 YFSETQ come from the germline V gene. The CDR3 is made up of 15 amino acids. This CDR3 reads CASSLVPTGTTEAFF. CDR3 nucleotide sequence: TGCGCCAGCAGCTTGGTACCGACGGGAACAACTGAAGCTTTCTTT.

This clonotype has a handful of counts. V and J are TRBV10-3 and TRBJ2-3, with 8 bases matching TRBD1. Per the germline V gene, CDR1 is ENHRY and CDR2 is SYGVKD. J lost 4 bases, V lost 4 bases, and 4 bases had no gene match. The CDR3 loop spans 14 amino acids. Written as DNA, the CDR3 is TGTGCCATCAGTGCTGGACAGGGCGCAGATACGCAGTATTTT. Its protein product is CAISAGQGADTQYF.

The DNA of the CDR3 is TGCAGTGCTTTGGGACTAGCGGGTGGCGAGCAGTACTTC. It yields the protein CSALGLAGGEQYF. The rearrangement uses TRBV20-1 and TRBJ2-7, with TRBD2 identical over 12 bases. The CDR3 is 13 amino acids. Losses at the gene ends were 5 bases for V and 6 bases for J; bases not matched to a gene: 5. Germline loops: CDR1 DFQATT, CDR2 SNEGSKA (reference sequence).

This clonotype was picked up a small number of times. The V call is TRBV6-5, the J call TRBJ2-7, with D possibly being TRBD2 (5 bases). This CDR3 spans 12 amino acids. V lost 5 bases and J 7 bases, leaving 12 bases between the germline ends. Germline-derived CDR1 and CDR2 are MNHEY and SVGAGI. This CDR3 reads CASSPGLPEQYF. The DNA for the CDR3 is TGTGCCAGCAGTCCCGGACTGCCGGAGCAGTACTTC.

The chain is built from TRBV20-1 and TRBJ2-7, with a tentative D call TRBD2 (5 bases). CDR3 size: 12 residues. Germline assignment: CDR1 DFQATT and CDR2 SNEGSKA (reference sequence). Trimming removed 5 bases from V and 1 base from J, with 9 bases in between. CDR3 amino acids: CSALRGSYEQYF. The CDR3 DNA reads as TGCAGTGCTCTACGGGGATCCTACGAGCAGTACTTC.

This chain connects TRBV6-5 to TRBJ2-1, with 10 nucleotides matching TRBD2. Germline CDR1 reads MNHEY; CDR2 reads SVGAGI. This CDR3 comprises 17 residues. V was pared by 2 bases and J by 6 bases, with 10 bases of the junction left unmatched. CDR3 amino acids: CASSYRRWTSGPNEQFF. The DNA of the CDR3 is TGTGCCAGCAGTTACCGCAGGTGGACTAGCGGTCCCAATGAGCAGTTCTTC.

This clonotype has only a few counts. The V and J genes are TRBV10-2 and TRBJ2-3; D is uncertain. Germline assignment: CDR1 WSHSY and CDR2 SAAADI. The CDR3 extends over 15 amino acids. Trimming shortened V by 6 bases and J by 1 base, and 14 bases separated the two germline ends. The chain's CDR3 is CASSERPRGTDTQYF. The CDR3 DNA is TGCGCCAGCAGCGAGAGGCCAAGGGGCACAGATACGCAGTATTTT.

This clonotype was recorded at least ten times. It is unclear where the CDR3 begins or ends on the DNA, so no DNA is shown, and the CDR3 is as TCRdb lists it. The chain couples TRBV20-1 to TRBJ1-2; no check of the table's D call, TRBD1, against the DNA was made. 12 amino acids form the CDR3, both terminal residues included. CDR1 DFQATT and CDR2 SNEGSKA come from the germline V gene (reference sequence). Here the CDR3 reads CSTSDRSYGYTF.